This T cell receptor (beta chain) was identified during a study of blood T cell repertoires in COVID-19. Study context: Samples of COVID-19 (acute and convalescent) were obtained from the United States, Italy and Spain.

The germline V gene has CDR1 MNHEY and CDR2 SVGAGI. There are 12 residues in the CDR3. The V and J ends lost 5 bases and 7 bases respectively, with 11 bases between them. The method was immunoSEQ multiplex PCR; TCRdb's version includes in-frame clones alone and lacks a portion of them. The sample has approximately 250,000 clones; approximately 90% are singletons. Enrolled through a virtual design, the participants were between 18 and 89 years of age and came from about two dozen US areas. This TCR derives from a woman between 40 and 55 years old with acute COVID-19. What was sequenced was PBMCs or T cells enriched from blood (not recorded which). This chain uses TRBV6-5 with TRBJ1-2, with no clear D. The CDR3 DNA reads TGTGCCAGCAGTAATGCTCGGGGTGGCTACACCTTC. Protein product: CASSNARGGYTF.